This TCR beta chain was profiled in a study of blood T cell repertoires in COVID-19. For the study at large: Spain, Italy and the United States supplied samples that represented acute and convalescent COVID-19.

Data came from immunoSEQ multiplex PCR; TCRdb stores just in-frame clones and leaves some out. The table lists 190,000 or so clones, roughly 94% of them singletons, with around 0.8% in the top ten. V was clipped by 4 bases and J by 4 bases; unmatched bases: 6. Germline values: CDR1 SGHRS, CDR2 YFSETQ. The CDR3 consists of 15 residues. The sequenced sample was peripheral blood. The sequence derives from a man aged 25-45 years with COVID-19, enrolled during active disease. The gene calls are TRBV5-1 and TRBJ1-3; 9 nucleotides align to TRBD1. CDR3 amino acids: CASSATGGWGNTIYF. The CDR3 DNA follows: TGCGCCAGCAGCGCAACAGGGGGCTGGGGAAACACCATATATTTT.